This passage covers 27 T cell receptor beta chains from one sample sequenced in a study of monozygotic twins with inflammatory bowel disease. TCRdb reprocessed the 5' RACE reads and reports one entry per CDR3 protein, with no DNA. The sample features 300,000 to 400,000 distinct CDR3 sequences, with around 2% in its top ten. Sequencing was performed on blood. These TCRs come from a human donor with ulcerative colitis or Crohn's disease, or a healthy co-twin of an affected twin (not recorded which).

The chain joins TRBV9 to TRBJ2-7; the D call of TRBD1 rests on TCRdb alone, since no DNA is present to check it. The CDR3 loop spans 15 amino acids. The germline V gene encodes CDR1 SGDLS and CDR2 YYNGEE. CDR3 sequence: CASSEGWGGLDEQYF.

This chain joins TRBV15 and TRBJ2-6; absent DNA, TCRdb's TRBD1 call cannot be checked. The CDR3 is 16 amino acids. CDR1 and CDR2 (germline): LNHNV, YYDKDF (reference sequence). CDR3 protein: CATLRGRHSGANVLTF.

The rearrangement links TRBV29-1 to TRBJ1-3; TCRdb lists TRBD1, though no DNA is available to test this call. The CDR3 has 15 residues. Germline V CDR1 and CDR2: SQVTM, ANQGSEA. CDR3 protein: CSGQTDRASGNTIYF.

V and J are TRBV19 and TRBJ1-4; TCRdb picks TRBD1, but there is no DNA to check that call. Germline loops: CDR1 LNHDA, CDR2 SQIVND (reference sequence). This CDR3 spans 14 amino acids. CDR3 sequence reads: CASTRQEDNEKLFF.

This chain uses TRBV12-3 or TRBV12-4 with TRBJ1-2. The CDR3 totals 13 residues. CDR3 protein: CASSPHGPLGYTF.

J is TRBJ2-2 and V is TRBV19; lacking DNA, the TRBD2 call made by TCRdb goes unchecked. Germline V gene sequence: CDR1 LNHDA, CDR2 SQIVND (reference sequence). The CDR3 consists of 15 residues. CDR3 amino acids: CASSATSGVAGELFF. The entire variable domain, with the rest obtained from reference TRBV19 and TRBJ2-2, is as follows: DGGITQSPKYLFRKEGQNVTLSCEQNLNHDAMYWYRQDPGQGLRLIYYSQIVNDFQKGDIAEGYSVSREKKESFPLTVTSAQKNPTAFYLCASSATSGVAGELFFGEGSRLTVL.

The V and J genes are TRBV7-9 and TRBJ1-2. The CDR3 totals 14 residues. CDR1 and CDR2 (germline): SEHNR, FQNEAQ (reference sequence). The CDR3 region is CASSLGLGIDGYTF.

V is TRBV7-2 and J is TRBJ1-6. Germline lookup yields CDR1 SGHTA and CDR2 FQGNSA. The CDR3 has 13 residues. The CDR3 spells CASSFERDSPLHF.

This chain connects TRBV12-5 to TRBJ2-2. In germline, CDR1 is LGHNT, CDR2 FRNRAP. CDR3 length equals 15 residues. The CDR3 sequence is CASGLGQGNTGELFF.

V and J are TRBV28 and TRBJ2-5; TCRdb indicates TRBD2, and absent DNA this call remains unverified. The CDR3 runs 15 residues. Per germline, CDR1 MDHEN and CDR2 SYDVKM. CDR3: CASLIELAVQETQYF.

V gene TRBV16 combines with J gene TRBJ1-2; TCRdb's D call of TRBD1 is untestable without DNA. The CDR3 runs 15 residues. CDR1 and CDR2 (germline): KGHSY, FQNENV. This CDR3 reads CASSPWTGAGYGYTF. The full variable domain, rest sourced from reference TRBV16 and TRBJ1-2, is GEEVAQTPKHLVRGEGQKAKLYCAPIKGHSYVFWYQQVLKNEFKFLISFQNENVFDETGMPKERFSAKCLPNSPCSLEIQATKLEDSAVYFCASSPWTGAGYGYTFGSGTRLTVV.

The chain recombines TRBV6-1 with TRBJ1-1; TCRdb's D call of TRBD1 is untestable without DNA. CDR1 and CDR2 from the germline V gene are MNHNS and SASEGT. The CDR3 has 14 amino acids. The CDR3 sequence is CASTSTGRNTEAFF.

The chain has TRBV29-1 and TRBJ2-7; TCRdb names TRBD2, which stays unverified in the absence of DNA. Germline V gene sequence: CDR1 SQVTM, CDR2 ANQGSEA. The CDR3 totals 15 residues. The CDR3 is CSARTSGTGMGEQYF.

This sequence joins TRBV6-2 or TRBV6-3 and TRBJ2-5; TCRdb's D gene call, TRBD1, goes unchecked for lack of DNA. In germline, CDR1 is MNHEY, CDR2 SVGEGT. The CDR3 sequence is 15 residues long. CDR3 loop: CASSYDQGAVATQYF.

The gene calls are TRBV20-1 and TRBJ2-5; TCRdb returns TRBD1, unconfirmable since there is no DNA. The V gene's germline CDR1 is DFQATT and CDR2 SNEGSKA (reference sequence). The CDR3 is 14 amino acids. The CDR3 protein is CSAASGGPSRAQYF.

The chain combines TRBV30 with TRBJ1-2; TCRdb calls TRBD1, which cannot be checked without DNA. CDR1 GTSNPN and CDR2 SVGIG come from the germline V gene (reference sequence). The CDR3 runs to 13 residues. CDR3 sequence: CAWSADRGSGYTF.

J is TRBJ2-3 and V is TRBV15; the D gene TCRdb calls, TRBD2, cannot be checked with no DNA. The CDR3 consists of 16 residues. CDR1 and CDR2 from the germline V gene are LNHNV and YYDKDF (reference sequence). CDR3: CATSRDLAGGTDTQYF.

The V gene is TRBV29-1, the J gene TRBJ2-2; TCRdb outputs TRBD2, but without DNA this stays unchecked. From germline, CDR1 is SQVTM and CDR2 ANQGSEA. This CDR3 has 13 residues. The CDR3 is CSVETSGAGELFF.

The chain couples TRBV6-1 to TRBJ2-5; TCRdb returns TRBD1, unconfirmable since there is no DNA. The CDR3 extends over 14 amino acids. Germline-derived CDR1 and CDR2 are MNHNS and SASEGT. The CDR3 sequence is CASSRDRGQETQYF.

The CDR3 is CSARTGPINQPQHF. This chain uses TRBV20-1 with TRBJ1-5; checking the TCRdb D call of TRBD1 is not possible without DNA. The germline V gene encodes CDR1 DFQATT and CDR2 SNEGSKA (reference sequence). This CDR3 has 14 residues.

The rearrangement joins TRBV5-1 to TRBJ2-7; TCRdb designates TRBD2, a call that cannot be tested without DNA. The germline V gene encodes CDR1 SGHRS and CDR2 YFSETQ. The CDR3 spans 14 residues. The CDR3 protein is CASSLATRTRWQYF.

The chain carries TRBV20-1 and TRBJ2-2; the D call from TCRdb, TRBD1, cannot be confirmed without DNA. Germline V gene sequence: CDR1 DFQATT, CDR2 SNEGSKA (reference sequence). The CDR3 covers 13 residues. CDR3 amino acids: CSAGGQNTGELFF.

The V call is TRBV6-6, the J call TRBJ2-7. The CDR3 has 13 amino acids. CDR1 and CDR2 (germline): MNHNY, SVGAGI (reference sequence). CDR3 sequence: CASSDWNTYEQYF.

V and J are TRBV10-3 and TRBJ2-3. Per germline, CDR1 ENHRY and CDR2 SYGVKD. The CDR3 contains 11 residues. The CDR3: CAILSTDTQYF.

V usage is TRBV19 and J usage is TRBJ1-5; TCRdb outputs TRBD1, but without DNA this stays unchecked. The CDR3 runs 16 residues. Looked up from germline, CDR1 is LNHDA and CDR2 is SQIVND (reference sequence). This CDR3 reads CASSIDAAGGNQPQHF.

The gene calls are TRBV5-4 and TRBJ2-3; no DNA is available, so the TRBD2 call from TCRdb remains unchecked. CDR3 size: 18 residues. Germline CDR1 SGHNT, CDR2 YYREEE (reference sequence). This CDR3 is CASSSRLTSGRPTDTQYF.

V gene TRBV2 combines with J gene TRBJ1-5. Germline V gene lookup returns CDR1 SNHLY and CDR2 FYNNEI. The CDR3 totals 12 residues. The CDR3: CASSGPNQPQHF.